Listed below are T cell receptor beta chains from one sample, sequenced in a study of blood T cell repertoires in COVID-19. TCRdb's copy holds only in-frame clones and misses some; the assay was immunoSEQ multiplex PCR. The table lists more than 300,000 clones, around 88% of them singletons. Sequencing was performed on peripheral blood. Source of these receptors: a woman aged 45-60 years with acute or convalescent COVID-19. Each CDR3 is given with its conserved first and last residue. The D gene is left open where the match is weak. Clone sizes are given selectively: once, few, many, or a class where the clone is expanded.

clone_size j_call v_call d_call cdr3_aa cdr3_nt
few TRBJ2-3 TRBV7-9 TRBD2 CASGTSGTDTQYF TGTGCCAGTGGGACTAGCGGCACAGATACGCAGTATTTT
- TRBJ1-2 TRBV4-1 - CASSQEAGATNYGYTF TGCGCCAGCAGCCAAGAAGCAGGGGCTACCAACTATGGCTACACCTTC
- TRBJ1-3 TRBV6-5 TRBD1 CASRRDSNSGNTIYF TGTGCCAGCAGGAGGGACAGCAATTCTGGAAACACCATATATTTT
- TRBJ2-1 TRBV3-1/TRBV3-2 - CASSQGRDDNEQFF TGTGCCAGCAGCCAAGGGCGGGATGACAATGAGCAGTTCTTC
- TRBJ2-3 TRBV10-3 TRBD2 CAISTTSGGADTQYF TGTGCCATCAGCACGACTAGCGGGGGGGCAGATACGCAGTATTTT
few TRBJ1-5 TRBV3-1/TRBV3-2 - CASSQDAVSRPQHF TGTGCCAGCAGCCAAGATGCAGTTTCTCGGCCCCAGCATTTT
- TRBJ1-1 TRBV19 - CASTRDKMNTEAFF TGTGCCAGTACTCGGGACAAGATGAACACTGAAGCTTTCTTT
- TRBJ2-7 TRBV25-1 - CASSRQAYEQYF TGTGCCAGCAGTCGGCAGGCCTACGAGCAGTACTTC
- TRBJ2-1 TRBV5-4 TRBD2 CASSKGLASIYNEQFF TGTGCCAGCAGTAAAGGACTAGCGAGTATATACAATGAGCAGTTCTTC
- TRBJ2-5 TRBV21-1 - CASSTGGAEETQYF TGTGCCAGCAGCACCGGGGGGGCCGAAGAGACCCAGTACTTC
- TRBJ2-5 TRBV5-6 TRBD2 CASSAPTSGGETQYF TGTGCCAGCAGCGCCCCGACTAGCGGGGGGGAGACCCAGTACTTC
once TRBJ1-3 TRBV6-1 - CASSDSSQRSGNTIYF TGTGCCAGCAGTGATTCGTCCCAGCGCTCTGGAAACACCATATATTTT
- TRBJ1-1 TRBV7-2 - CASSLDARNPNTEAFF TGTGCCAGCAGCTTAGATGCGCGAAACCCGAACACTGAAGCTTTCTTT
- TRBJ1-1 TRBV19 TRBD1 CASSPGGLFYTEAFF TGTGCCAGTAGTCCAGGGGGTCTTTTCTACACTGAAGCTTTCTTT
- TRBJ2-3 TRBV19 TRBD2 CASSFWTSGATDTQYF TGTGCCAGTAGTTTCTGGACTAGCGGGGCCACAGATACGCAGTATTTT
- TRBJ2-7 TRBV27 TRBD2 CASRKGLAGGNSYEQYF TGTGCCAGCAGAAAGGGACTAGCGGGAGGCAATTCCTACGAGCAGTACTTC
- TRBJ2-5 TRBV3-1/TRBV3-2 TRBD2 CASSPEVASGRQETQYF TGTGCCAGCAGCCCCGAGGTGGCTAGCGGTCGACAAGAGACCCAGTACTTC
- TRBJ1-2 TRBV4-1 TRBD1 CASSQIIIGQGRGYTF TGCGCCAGCAGCCAGATAATAATAGGACAGGGTCGTGGCTACACCTTC
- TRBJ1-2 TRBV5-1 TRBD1 CASSLKTGETTSYGYTF TGCGCCAGCAGCCTCAAGACAGGGGAGACAACTTCCTATGGCTACACCTTC
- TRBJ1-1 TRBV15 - CATSRDILGNTEAFF TGTGCCACCAGCAGAGATATTCTCGGGAACACTGAAGCTTTCTTT
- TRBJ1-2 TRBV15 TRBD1 CATSPDREAYGYTF TGTGCCACCAGCCCGGACAGGGAAGCCTATGGCTACACCTTC
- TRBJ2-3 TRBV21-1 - CASSKGLNQRGGGTDTQYF TGTGCCAGCAGCAAAGGGCTCAATCAGCGGGGGGGAGGCACAGATACGCAGTATTTT
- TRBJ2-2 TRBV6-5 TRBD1 CASSGGQGAIGELFF TGTGCCAGCAGCGGGGGACAGGGTGCGATCGGGGAGCTGTTTTTT
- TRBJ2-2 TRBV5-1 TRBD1 CASSLRQGRNTGELFF TGCGCCAGCAGCCTACGACAGGGAAGAAACACCGGGGAGCTGTTTTTT
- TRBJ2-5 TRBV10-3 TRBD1 CAIRPSTGTGKETQYF TGTGCCATCAGGCCCTCGACCGGGACAGGGAAAGAGACCCAGTACTTC
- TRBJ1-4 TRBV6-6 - CASSLEKALFF TGTGCCAGCAGTCTCGAAAAAGCCCTGTTTTTT
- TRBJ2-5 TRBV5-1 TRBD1 CASSLGSGTGPQETQYF TGCGCCAGCAGCTTGGGGTCCGGGACAGGACCCCAAGAGACCCAGTACTTC
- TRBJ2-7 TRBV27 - CASSKTGSYEQYF TGTGCCAGCAGTAAGACGGGGTCCTACGAGCAGTACTTC
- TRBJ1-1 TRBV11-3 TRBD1 CASSYDRDTEAFF TGTGCCAGCAGCTACGACAGGGACACTGAAGCTTTCTTT
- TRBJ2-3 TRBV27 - CASTSRGSSLADTQYF TGTGCCAGCACTTCAAGGGGGTCCAGTTTGGCAGATACGCAGTATTTT
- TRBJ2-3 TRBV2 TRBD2 CASSRLAGASTDTQYF TGTGCCAGCAGCCGACTAGCGGGGGCGAGCACAGATACGCAGTATTTT
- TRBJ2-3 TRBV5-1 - CASSSGTSSTDTQYF TGCGCCAGCAGCTCCGGGACATCTAGCACAGATACGCAGTATTTT
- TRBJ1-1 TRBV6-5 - CASSLTGNTEAFF TGTGCCAGCAGTTTGACAGGTAACACTGAAGCTTTCTTT
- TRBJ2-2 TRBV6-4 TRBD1 CASSEGQGNTGELFF TGTGCCAGCAGCGAGGGACAGGGGAACACCGGGGAGCTGTTTTTT
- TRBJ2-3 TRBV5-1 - CASSLALVGGGTDTQYF TGCGCCAGCAGCTTGGCCTTGGTAGGAGGGGGCACAGATACGCAGTATTTT
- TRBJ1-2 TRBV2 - CASSLTEPGAITF TGTGCCAGCAGTCTCACAGAGCCAGGGGCCATCACCTTC
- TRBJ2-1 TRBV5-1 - CASSLNGGVGYNEQFF TGCGCCAGCAGCTTGAATGGCGGGGTTGGTTACAATGAGCAGTTCTTC
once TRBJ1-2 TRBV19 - CAGRDWSYGYTF TGTGCCGGCCGAGACTGGTCGTATGGCTACACCTTC
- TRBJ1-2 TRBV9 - CASSSTPGIFGYTF TGTGCCAGCAGCTCCACCCCAGGGATTTTTGGCTACACCTTC